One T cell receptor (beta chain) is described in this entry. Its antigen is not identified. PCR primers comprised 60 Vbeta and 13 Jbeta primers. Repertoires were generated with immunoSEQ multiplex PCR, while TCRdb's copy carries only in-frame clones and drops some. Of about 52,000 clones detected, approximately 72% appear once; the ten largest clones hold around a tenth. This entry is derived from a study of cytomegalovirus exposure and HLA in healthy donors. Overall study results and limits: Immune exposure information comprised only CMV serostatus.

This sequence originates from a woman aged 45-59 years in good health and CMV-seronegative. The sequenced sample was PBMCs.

The CDR3 reads CSGTSRSDTQYF. The CDR3 bases are TGCAGCGGGACTAGTAGGTCAGATACGCAGTATTTT. This chain links TRBV29-1 with TRBJ2-3, with 7 nucleotides matching TRBD2. There are 12 residues in the CDR3. Germline V gene sequence: CDR1 SQVTM, CDR2 ANQGSEA. V trimming: 7 bases; J trimming: 4 bases; junction bases outside the gene matches: 5.